The clone carrying this TCR beta chain was seen a single time. The data derive from a study of blood T cell repertoires in COVID-19. Study summary: T cells, B-cell-depleted T cells, or PBMCs supplied cDNA or gDNA.

The CDR3 extends over 14 amino acids. The junction had 1 base not matched to a gene; V was cut back by 1 base and J by 2 bases. The germline CDR1 and CDR2 sequences are SEHNR and FQNEAQ (reference sequence). Sequencing was performed with immunoSEQ multiplex PCR; in TCRdb, only in-frame clones are kept and a portion is missing. The repertoire holds roughly 240,000 clones, with around nine tenths as singletons. The V and J genes are TRBV7-9 and TRBJ1-1, with TRBD1 matching over 7 bases. Specimen: peripheral blood. The TCR comes from a woman aged 60-70 years who had recovered from COVID-19. The chain's CDR3 is CASSLEGANTEAFF. The CDR3 DNA is TGTGCCAGCAGCTTAGAGGGGGCTAACACTGAAGCTTTCTTT.